The 23 T cell receptor beta chains below all came from one sample that was sequenced in a study of cytomegalovirus exposure and HLA in healthy donors. The PCR was carried out with 60 Vbeta primers and 13 Jbeta primers. Clones were sequenced by immunoSEQ multiplex PCR, and TCRdb holds only the in-frame ones, with some missing. The data hold fewer than 250,000 clones, with 79% observed a single time. The sequenced material came from PBMCs. All receptors come from a woman aged 18-35 years in good health and CMV-seronegative.

This clone was seen a few times. This sample also contains other DNA sequences that code for the same CDR3. This rearrangement joins TRBV29-1 to TRBJ1-4; 7 bases align to TRBD1. The V gene's germline CDR1 is SQVTM and CDR2 ANQGSEA. V lost 6 bases to trimming and J lost 0 bases; unmatched junction nucleotides: 7. The CDR3 loop spans 15 amino acids. Here the CDR3 DNA reads TGCAGCGTCCGGACAGGACCTGCAACTAATGAAAAACTGTTTTTT. It specifies CSVRTGPATNEKLFF.

The chain recombines TRBV30 with TRBJ2-3; 7 bases match TRBD1. Germline CDR1 is GTSNPN and CDR2 is SVGIG (reference sequence). The CDR3 has 15 residues. With 5 bases clipped from V and 1 base from J, the junction kept 9 bases outside the gene matches. The CDR3 sequence: CAWGTEGQGTDTQYF. For the CDR3, the DNA is TGTGCCTGGGGCACCGAAGGACAGGGCACAGATACGCAGTATTTT.

The chain is built from TRBV7-2 and TRBJ2-1; D is unresolved. The germline V and J ends were trimmed by 1 base and 6 bases, with 7 bases remaining between them. CDR1 and CDR2 from the germline V gene are SGHTA and FQGNSA. The CDR3 sequence is 13 residues long. The CDR3 nucleotides read TGTGCCAGCAGCTTAGTGGGCGTCAATGAGCAGTTCTTC. This translates into CASSLVGVNEQFF. Variable domain in full (rest from reference TRBV7-2 and TRBJ2-1): GAGVSQSPSNKVTEKGKDVELRCDPISGHTALYWYRQSLGQGLEFLIYFQGNSAPDKSGLPSDRFSAERTGGSVSTLTIQRTQQEDSAVYLCASSLVGVNEQFFGPGTRLTVL.

This rearrangement joins TRBV2 to TRBJ1-1, with 9 bases fitting TRBD1. CDR3 length: 14 amino acids. Trimming took 6 bases from V and 5 from J; bases not matched to a gene: 7. Germline V lookup: CDR1 SNHLY, CDR2 FYNNEI. CDR3 protein: CASSGRTGETEAFF. CDR3 in DNA: TGTGCCAGCAGCGGCCGGACAGGGGAGACTGAAGCTTTCTTT.

This clone was counted a single time. The genes are TRBV27 and TRBJ1-3; weak D call: TRBD1 (5 bases). The V end lost 5 bases, the J end lost 0 bases, and 11 bases lay between the germline ends. Germline assignment: CDR1 MNHEY and CDR2 SMNVEV (reference sequence). The CDR3 has 15 amino acids. CDR3: CASSRQTSSGNTIYF. The CDR3 DNA sequence: TGTGCCAGCAGTCGACAGACGAGCTCTGGAAACACCATATATTTT.

In its sample, this clone was seen a few times. The chain employs TRBV7-9 and TRBJ2-5; a weak D match, TRBD2 (7 bases). The CDR3 sequence is 12 residues long. V was cut by 6 bases and J by 3 bases, with 8 bases left in between. Germline CDR1 and CDR2: SEHNR and FQNEAQ (reference sequence). The CDR3 reads CASRGGEETQYF. The CDR3 nucleotides read TGTGCCAGCAGAGGGGGGGAAGAGACCCAGTACTTC.

The rearrangement links TRBV5-1 to TRBJ1-1; 8 bases line up with TRBD1. Germline CDR1 is SGHRS and CDR2 is YFSETQ. V was pared by 1 base and J by 4 bases, with 6 bases of the junction left unmatched. The CDR3 spans 15 residues. The CDR3 nucleotides read TGCGCCAGCAGCTTGAGACAGGGGAGTGGCACTGAAGCTTTCTTT. This gives the protein CASSLRQGSGTEAFF.

The rearrangement joins TRBV19 to TRBJ1-2, with 8 bases that match TRBD1. The germline gives CDR1 LNHDA, CDR2 SQIVND (reference sequence). The CDR3 runs to 15 residues. Trimming removed 8 bases from V and 4 bases from J; junction bases left unmatched: 12. CDR3 coding DNA: TGTGCCAGTCACCCAAGGACAGGGTATCGCTATGGCTACACCTTC. Translation: CASHPRTGYRYGYTF.

Only a few counts were recorded for this clone. V gene TRBV9 combines with J gene TRBJ2-3; D might be TRBD2 (6 bases). CDR1 is SGDLS and CDR2 is YYNGEE in the germline V gene. Trimming took 2 bases from V and 1 from J, leaving 14 bases between them. CDR3 size: 16 residues. The chain's CDR3 is CASSVGLPFGTDTQYF. The CDR3 DNA reads TGTGCCAGCAGCGTGGGACTCCCCTTTGGCACAGATACGCAGTATTTT.

The chain is built from TRBV7-2 and TRBJ2-1; no firm D call. The length of the CDR3 is 12 residues. V shed 6 bases and J shed 7 bases, with 10 bases lying between them. CDR1 and CDR2 from the germline V gene are SGHTA and FQGNSA. This CDR3 is CASSHRSNEQFF. The CDR3 bases are TGTGCCAGCAGTCATCGTAGTAATGAGCAGTTCTTC.

Written as DNA, the CDR3 is TGCGCCAGCAGCCCGCGGGGGTATAATTCACCCCTCCACTTT. Its translation is CASSPRGYNSPLHF. The V gene is TRBV5-1, the J gene TRBJ1-6, with D possibly matching TRBD1 (5 bases). Trimming left V 4 bases short and J 4 bases short, with 9 bases between. The length of the CDR3 is 14 residues. The V gene's germline CDR1 is SGHRS and CDR2 YFSETQ.

DNA for the CDR3: TGTGCCAGTAGTATAGGGGTAGGGGCCCGGGAGACCCAGTACTTC. This sequence encodes CASSIGVGARETQYF. This sequence joins TRBV19 and TRBJ2-5, with D possibly TRBD1 on 5 matching bases. V lost 1 base, J lost 5 bases, and 14 bases lay in between. CDR3 size: 15 residues. From germline, CDR1 is LNHDA and CDR2 SQIVND (reference sequence).

This clone has just a few counts. Within the sample, other DNA sequences also encode this same CDR3. The chain is built from TRBV5-1 and TRBJ2-5, with 9 bases that match TRBD1. Germline assignment: CDR1 SGHRS and CDR2 YFSETQ. CDR3 length: 14 amino acids. Losses at the gene ends were 1 base for V and 5 bases for J; bases not matched to a gene: 3. CDR3 region: CASSLTGGRETQYF. DNA for the CDR3: TGCGCCAGCAGCTTGACAGGGGGCCGGGAGACCCAGTACTTC.

The chain couples TRBV5-1 to TRBJ1-2; D may be TRBD1 (5 bases). V dropped 4 bases and J dropped 6 bases, with 19 bases sitting between them. The CDR3 totals 15 residues. The germline gives CDR1 SGHRS, CDR2 YFSETQ. The CDR3 nucleotides are TGCGCCAGCAGCCCTGCCTTACAGGTGACTCATGGCTACACCTTC. As protein: CASSPALQVTHGYTF.

The J gene is TRBJ2-2, the V gene TRBV10-1; 8 nucleotides line up with TRBD2. This CDR3 contains 14 residues. The junction had 2 bases not matched to a gene; V was cut back by 8 bases and J by 0 bases. Germline CDR1 WNHNN, CDR2 SYGVQD (reference sequence). CDR3 nucleotides: TGCGCCAGCCGGGGGGGAGCGAACACCGGGGAGCTGTTTTTT. It yields the protein CASRGGANTGELFF.

The sample holds a few counts of this clone. Other DNA variants within this sample encode the same CDR3. This chain uses TRBV19 with TRBJ1-1; the match to TRBD1 covers 7 bases. CDR3 size: 13 residues. Per germline, CDR1 LNHDA and CDR2 SQIVND (reference sequence). Germline trimming cut 5 bases from V and 3 bases from J; bases unmatched to any gene: 3. The CDR3 DNA reads TGTGCCAGTAGTCAAGGGGGCTACACTGAAGCTTTCTTT. Translating gives CASSQGGYTEAFF.

The chain joins TRBV5-1 to TRBJ2-1; maybe TRBD2 (5 bases). Germline CDR1 is SGHRS and CDR2 is YFSETQ. Trimming removed 5 bases at V and 2 bases at J, with 8 bases between. The CDR3 runs to 13 residues. DNA of the CDR3: TGCGCCAGCAGATCCGGGGCCTACAATGAGCAGTTCTTC. Translating it yields CASRSGAYNEQFF.

The V call is TRBV4-1, the J call TRBJ2-7, with D possibly TRBD2 on 5 matching bases. Trimming removed 3 bases at V and 2 bases at J, with 20 bases between. CDR1 and CDR2 (germline): MGHRA, YSYEKL. CDR3 length equals 17 residues. CDR3 in amino acids: CASSHLDGADGAYEQYF. DNA of the CDR3: TGCGCCAGCAGCCATTTGGACGGTGCCGACGGGGCCTACGAGCAGTACTTC.

The J gene is TRBJ2-3, the V gene TRBV2, with TRBD2 identical over 10 bases. The CDR3 contains 16 residues. Germline-derived CDR1 and CDR2 are SNHLY and FYNNEI. V shed 6 bases, J shed 0 bases, and the junction held 6 bases outside the gene matches. DNA for the CDR3: TGTGCCAGCAGAGCCCTAGCGGGGGCCAGCACAGATACGCAGTATTTT. Translating gives CASRALAGASTDTQYF. Supplemented by reference TRBV2 and TRBJ2-3, the full variable domain reads EPEVTQTPSHQVTQMGQEVILRCVPISNHLYFYWYRQILGQKVEFLVSFYNNEISEKSEIFDDQFSVERPDGSNFTLKIRSTKLEDSAMYFCASRALAGASTDTQYFGPGTRLTVL.

CDR3 DNA: TGTGCCAGCAGCTCCATGCGACAGGGAAGAAGTGAAAAACTGTTTTTT. Translation gives CASSSMRQGRSEKLFF. V usage is TRBV11-2 and J usage is TRBJ1-4, with TRBD1 matching over 7 bases. The V gene's germline CDR1 is SGHAT and CDR2 FQNNGV. Trimming took 4 bases from V and 7 from J; bases not matched to a gene: 12. This CDR3 comprises 16 residues.

The rearrangement uses TRBV6-5 and TRBJ2-7; the D gene is possibly TRBD1 (7 bases). Germline assignment: CDR1 MNHEY and CDR2 SVGAGI. The ends were cut back, 5 bases at V and 0 bases at J, with 11 bases in the middle. CDR3 size: 14 residues. The CDR3 here is CASSPGGSSYEQYF. CDR3 bases: TGTGCCAGCAGTCCAGGGGGGAGCTCCTACGAGCAGTACTTC.

V gene TRBV14 combines with J gene TRBJ1-1, with D unresolved. Trimming shortened V by 5 bases and J by 1 base, and 8 bases separated the two germline ends. This CDR3 has 13 amino acids. The germline V gene has CDR1 SGHDN and CDR2 FVKESK. This CDR3 is CASSWARNTEAFF. The DNA for the CDR3 is TGTGCCAGCAGCTGGGCCAGGAACACTGAAGCTTTCTTT. The variable domain in full, completed from reference TRBV14 and TRBJ1-1, reads EAGVTQFPSHSVIEKGQTVTLRCDPISGHDNLYWYRRVMGKEIKFLLHFVKESKQDESGMPNNRFLAERTGGTYSTLKVQPAELEDSGVYFCASSWARNTEAFFGQGTRLTVV.

As DNA, the CDR3 is TGTGCCAGCAGCCCAGAGACAGGCGCTAGGGGCAATCAGCCCCAGCATTTT. This codes for CASSPETGARGNQPQHF. This chain joins TRBV7-9 and TRBJ1-5, with D possibly being TRBD1 (6 bases). Per the germline V gene, CDR1 is SEHNR and CDR2 is FQNEAQ (reference sequence). CDR3 length equals 17 residues. Between the trimmed V and J ends, which lost 5 bases and 2 bases, there was a span of 19 bases.